The subject of this entry is one TCR beta chain. Its antigen remains unidentified. This sample is part of a study of OX40 agonist ivuxolimab in advanced cancers. The CDR3 totals 16 residues. V lost 0 bases to trimming and J lost 5 bases, with 15 bases between them. CDR1 and CDR2 (germline): SGHRS, YFSETQ. Generated by immunoSEQ multiplex PCR, the TCRdb table keeps only in-frame clones and is missing some. The sample consists of approximately 10,000 clones, 77% of them appearing once. Findings and limits, study-wide: Relative to CD4+ cells, CD8+ T cells on average had more expanded clones. Expanded peripheral T cells had an undetermined antigen specificity. At doses 0.1 to 3.0 mg/kg, CD4+ and CD8+ clones expanded.

This clonotype was obtained from an adult with an advanced solid tumor such as melanoma, head and neck, liver or kidney cancer. This material consisted of CD4+ or CD8+ T cells sorted from blood, taken in a trial of the OX40 agonist ivuxolimab. The chain combines TRBV5-1 with TRBJ2-1; perhaps D is TRBD1 or TRBD2 (5 bases each). The CDR3 nucleotides read TGCGCCAGCAGCTTGGCGCCGGGACCTAGGAACAATGAGCAGTTCTTC. Translated, it gives CASSLAPGPRNNEQFF.